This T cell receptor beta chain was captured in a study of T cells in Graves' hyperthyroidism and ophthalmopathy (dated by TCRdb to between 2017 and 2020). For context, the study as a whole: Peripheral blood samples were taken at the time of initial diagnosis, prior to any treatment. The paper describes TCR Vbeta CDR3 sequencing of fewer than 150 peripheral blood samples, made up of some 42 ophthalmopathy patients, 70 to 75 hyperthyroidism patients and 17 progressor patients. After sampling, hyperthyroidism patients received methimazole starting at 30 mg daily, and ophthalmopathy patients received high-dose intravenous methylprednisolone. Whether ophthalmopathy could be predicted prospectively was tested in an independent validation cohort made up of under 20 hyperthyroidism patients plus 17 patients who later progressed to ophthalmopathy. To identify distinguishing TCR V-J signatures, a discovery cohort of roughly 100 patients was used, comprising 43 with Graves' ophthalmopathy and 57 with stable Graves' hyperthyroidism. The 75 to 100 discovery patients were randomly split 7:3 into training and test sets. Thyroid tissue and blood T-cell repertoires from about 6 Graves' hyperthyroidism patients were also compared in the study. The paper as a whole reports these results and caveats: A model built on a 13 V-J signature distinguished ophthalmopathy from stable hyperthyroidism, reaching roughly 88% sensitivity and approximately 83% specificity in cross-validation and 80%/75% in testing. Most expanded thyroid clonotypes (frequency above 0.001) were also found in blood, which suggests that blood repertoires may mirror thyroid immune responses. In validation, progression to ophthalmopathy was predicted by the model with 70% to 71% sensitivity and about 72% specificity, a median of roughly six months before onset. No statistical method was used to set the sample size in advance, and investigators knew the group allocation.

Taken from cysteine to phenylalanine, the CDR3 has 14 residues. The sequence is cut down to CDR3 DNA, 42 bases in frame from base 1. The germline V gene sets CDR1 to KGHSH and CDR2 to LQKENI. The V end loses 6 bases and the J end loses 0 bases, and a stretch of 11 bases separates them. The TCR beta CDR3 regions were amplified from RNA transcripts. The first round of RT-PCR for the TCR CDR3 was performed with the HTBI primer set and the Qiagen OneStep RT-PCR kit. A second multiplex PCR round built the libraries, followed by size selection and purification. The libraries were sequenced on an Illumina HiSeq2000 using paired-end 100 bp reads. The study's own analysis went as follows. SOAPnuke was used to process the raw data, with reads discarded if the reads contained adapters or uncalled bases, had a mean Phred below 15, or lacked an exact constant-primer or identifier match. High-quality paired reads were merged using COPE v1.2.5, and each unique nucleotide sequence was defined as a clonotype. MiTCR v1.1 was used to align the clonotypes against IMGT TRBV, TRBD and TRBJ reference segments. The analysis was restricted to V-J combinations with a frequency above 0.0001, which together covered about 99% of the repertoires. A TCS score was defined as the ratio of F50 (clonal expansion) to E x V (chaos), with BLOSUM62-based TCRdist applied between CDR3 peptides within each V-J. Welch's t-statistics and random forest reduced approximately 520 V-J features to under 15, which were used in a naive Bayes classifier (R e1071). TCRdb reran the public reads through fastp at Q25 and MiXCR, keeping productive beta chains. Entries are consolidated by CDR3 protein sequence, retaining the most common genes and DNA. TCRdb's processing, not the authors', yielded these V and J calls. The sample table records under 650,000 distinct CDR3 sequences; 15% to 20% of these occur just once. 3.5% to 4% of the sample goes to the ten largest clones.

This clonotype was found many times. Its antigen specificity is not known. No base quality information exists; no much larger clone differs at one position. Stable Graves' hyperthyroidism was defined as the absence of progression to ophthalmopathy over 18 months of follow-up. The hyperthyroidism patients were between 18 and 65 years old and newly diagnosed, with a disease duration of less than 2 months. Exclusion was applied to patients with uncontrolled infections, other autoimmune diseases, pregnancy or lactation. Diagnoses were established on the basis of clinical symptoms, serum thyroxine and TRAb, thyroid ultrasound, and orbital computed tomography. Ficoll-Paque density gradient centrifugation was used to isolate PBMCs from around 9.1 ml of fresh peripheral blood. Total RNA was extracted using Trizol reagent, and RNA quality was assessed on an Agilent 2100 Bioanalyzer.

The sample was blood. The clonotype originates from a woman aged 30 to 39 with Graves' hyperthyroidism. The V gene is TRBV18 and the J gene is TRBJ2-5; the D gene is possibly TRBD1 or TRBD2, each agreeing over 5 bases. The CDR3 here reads CASSGTSYQETQYF. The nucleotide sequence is TGTGCCAGCTCTGGGACCAGTTACCAAGAGACCCAGTACTTC.